A single sample is the source of the 3 T cell receptor beta chains below, sequenced in a study of identical twins. TCRdb reprocessed the 5' RACE reads with MiXCR, giving one entry per CDR3 protein. Of some 460,000 distinct CDR3 sequences listed, 13% to 15% are singletons. This sample also appeared in a second study, on yellow fever vaccine responses in identical twins.

Sequenced input: CD4+ T cells sorted from blood. Receptors were obtained from a woman aged 18-29 years in good health.

The chain uses TRBV7-8 and TRBJ2-1; 13 bases are a match to TRBD2. Germline lookup yields CDR1 SGHVS and CDR2 FQNEAQ. This CDR3 contains 17 residues. With 3 bases clipped from V and 9 bases from J, the junction kept 11 bases outside the gene matches. The CDR3 loop reads CASSFILAGGLKGEQFF. The CDR3 DNA sequence: TGTGCCAGCAGCTTCATACTAGCGGGGGGGCTTAAAGGTGAGCAGTTCTTC.

The chain uses TRBV2 and TRBJ1-2; possibly TRBD1 for D (6 bases). The CDR3 sequence is 13 residues long. Per the germline V gene, CDR1 is SNHLY and CDR2 is FYNNEI. Trimming pared 7 bases from V and 4 bases from J, leaving 13 bases between. The CDR3 DNA reads as TGTGCCAGCACCGAAGGGGGAGCCTATGGCTACACCTTC. Translation gives CASTEGGAYGYTF.

The chain joins TRBV4-3 to TRBJ2-1; 9 positions match TRBD1. Germline CDR1 and CDR2: LGHNA and YSLEER. V gave up 4 bases and J gave up 5 bases; unmatched junction bases: 6. The CDR3 totals 15 residues. CDR3 residues: CASSRTGQGNNEQFF. The CDR3 region has the DNA TGCGCCAGCAGCCGGACGGGACAGGGTAACAATGAGCAGTTCTTC.